What follows describes a single T cell receptor beta chain. What it binds is unknown. These data originate in a study of T cell responses to AZD1222 COVID-19 vaccine. Broader study findings: Repertoires in all cases were sampled only once the peak T cell response had passed.

TCRdb's table, derived via immunoSEQ multiplex PCR, lists solely in-frame clones and lacks some. The sample consists of about 140,000 clones, about 92% of them appearing once. CDR1 and CDR2 from the germline V gene are SEHNR and FQNEAQ (reference sequence). Deletions cut 5 bases from V and 9 bases from J, with 11 bases between. The CDR3 is 12 amino acids. This TCR derives from an adult in good health. This rearrangement joins TRBV7-9 to TRBJ2-1, with D perhaps TRBD1 (6 bases). The specimen comprised peripheral blood, sampled on day 0 of MenACWY control vaccination. CDR3 sequence: CASSQQGTEQFF. In DNA form, the CDR3 reads TGTGCCAGCAGCCAACAGGGCACTGAGCAGTTCTTC.